Presented here are 22 T cell receptor beta chains from one specimen sequenced in a study of regulatory T cells in long-lasting Graves disease. Time point: newly diagnosed GD, antithyroid drugs for less than 3 months. PBMC RNA served as the TCR library source. CDR3 regions were amplified by Arm-PCR using iRepertoire HTBI primers to build TCR beta libraries. TCRdb reanalysed the multiplex PCR reads using MiXCR and keeps one entry per CDR3 protein. The data contain 500,000 to 700,000 distinct CDR3 sequences, 16% of them singletons. Another study also made use of these data, one on T cells in Graves' hyperthyroidism and ophthalmopathy.

The sequences come from peripheral blood mononuclear cells (PBMCs), collected at new diagnosis, from a patient treated with antithyroid drugs. Receptors originate from a woman aged 25 to 39 with Graves disease.

This clonotype was recorded many times. The chain is built from TRBV28 and TRBJ2-7; 9 bases are shared with TRBD1. The CDR3 sequence is 15 residues long. In germline, CDR1 is MDHEN, CDR2 SYDVKM. Trimming at V came to 6 bases and at J to 5 bases, leaving 11 bases not matched to a gene. CDR3 in amino acids: CASSKPGTGYHEQYF. CDR3 nucleotides: TGTGCCAGCAGCAAACCGGGGACAGGGTACCACGAGCAGTACTTC.

In this sample, this clonotype turned up a few times. At one boundary the junction diverges from the germline segment, which might be a read error. The chain uses TRBV6-1 and TRBJ2-3; either TRBD1 or TRBD2 may supply D (5 bases each). The germline CDR1 and CDR2 sequences are MNHNS and SASEGT. The CDR3 extends over 14 amino acids. Here the CDR3 reads CASRRKGTPETQYF. The CDR3, as DNA: TGTGCCAGCAGACGAAAGGGGACCCCAGAGACGCAGTATTTT.

This clonotype has only a few counts. The chain is built from TRBV6-2 or TRBV6-3 and TRBJ1-1; tentative D call: TRBD1 (5 bases). The CDR3 is 12 amino acids. Germline V lookup: CDR1 MNHEY, CDR2 SVGEGT. Trimming pared 2 bases from V and 9 bases from J, leaving 10 bases between. CDR3 nucleotides: TGTGCCAGCAGTTACGGGGGTACTAAAGCTTTCTTT. Translated, it gives CASSYGGTKAFF.

J is TRBJ2-2 and V is TRBV19, with 10 bases lining up with TRBD1. V was clipped by 3 bases and J by 7 bases; unmatched bases: 5. The CDR3 runs to 15 residues. CDR1 LNHDA and CDR2 SQIVND come from the germline V gene (reference sequence). The CDR3, as DNA: TGTGCCAGTAGTATGGCCAGGACAGGGGGCGGGGAGCTGTTTTTT. Translating gives CASSMARTGGGELFF.

The chain combines TRBV27 with TRBJ2-6, with TRBD2 matching over 7 bases. CDR1 and CDR2 from the germline V gene are MNHEY and SMNVEV (reference sequence). The CDR3 runs 17 residues. V gave up 8 bases and J gave up 1 base; unmatched junction bases: 11. The CDR3 nucleotides read TGTGCCAGCGGCTCGGGGGGTGTGATTTCTGGGGCCAACGTCCTGACTTTC. Translated: CASGSGGVISGANVLTF.

V and J are TRBV9 and TRBJ1-4, with D perhaps TRBD1 (6 bases). The germline V gene encodes CDR1 SGDLS and CDR2 YYNGEE. Trimming took off 3 bases at V and 0 bases at J, with 15 bases between the two ends. The CDR3 consists of 17 residues. The CDR3 loop reads CASSATPHRATNEKLFF. The CDR3 DNA is TGTGCCAGCAGCGCCACCCCGCACAGGGCAACTAATGAAAAACTGTTTTTT.

This clonotype showed up many times. This chain uses TRBV11-2 with TRBJ2-2, with TRBD1 matching over 9 bases. CDR1 is SGHAT, CDR2 FQNNGV, per germline. The CDR3 has 14 amino acids. V was pared by 6 bases and J by 4 bases, with 3 bases of the junction left unmatched. Written as DNA, the CDR3 is TGTGCCAGCAGAGGGACAGGGAGCACCGGGGAGCTGTTTTTT. Translating gives CASRGTGSTGELFF.

J is TRBJ2-1 and V is TRBV19, with TRBD2 identical over 13 bases. The V gene end was trimmed by 5 bases and the J gene end by 4 bases; junction bases not matched to a gene: 8. The germline V gene has CDR1 LNHDA and CDR2 SQIVND (reference sequence). This CDR3 contains 17 residues. The CDR3, as DNA: TGTGCCAGTAGTTCACTAGCGGGAGGGTTGGGATACAATGAGCAGTTCTTC. Its translation is CASSSLAGGLGYNEQFF.

This clonotype showed up many times. The genes are TRBV29-1 and TRBJ2-5, with D uncertain. V was pared by 4 bases and J by 1 base, with 4 bases between. Germline lookup yields CDR1 SQVTM and CDR2 ANQGSEA. The CDR3 sequence is 11 residues long. The CDR3 DNA is TGCAGCGTTGGGCCCCAAGAGACCCAGTACTTC. Translated: CSVGPQETQYF.

This clonotype was counted a few times. The rearrangement joins TRBV29-1 to TRBJ2-2; a possible D gene is TRBD1 (8 bases). Trimming stripped 7 bases from V and 3 bases from J, with 18 bases between. The germline V gene encodes CDR1 SQVTM and CDR2 ANQGSEA. CDR3 length equals 15 residues. The CDR3 is CSATNRGGDTGELFF. The CDR3 DNA is TGCAGCGCTACAAACAGGGGGGGGGACACCGGGGAGCTGTTTTTT.

This clonotype was detected a few times. The chain links TRBV4-1 to TRBJ1-4; D might be TRBD1 (6 bases). Germline CDR1 reads MGHRA; CDR2 reads YSYEKL. V was pared by 3 bases and J by 7 bases, with 9 bases between. The length of the CDR3 is 13 residues. CDR3 protein: CASSQLRGEKLFF. CDR3 coding DNA: TGCGCCAGCAGCCAGCTCAGGGGTGAAAAACTGTTTTTT.

About this clonotype itself: A read error may be the cause here, since a much bigger clone is one base away. The chain uses TRBV2 and TRBJ2-7; TRBD2 aligns across 9 bases. Germline lookup yields CDR1 SNHLY and CDR2 FYNNEI. CDR3 length: 15 amino acids. Germline trimming cut 3 bases from V and 4 bases from J; bases unmatched to any gene: 7. CDR3: CASSDPGGRAYEQYF. The CDR3 DNA follows: TGTGCCAGCAGTGACCCCGGCGGGAGGGCTTACGAGCAGTACTTC.

The chain links TRBV6-1 to TRBJ2-6; D is ambiguous. Germline V gives CDR1 MNHNS, CDR2 SASEGT. This CDR3 is 15 amino acids long. V was cut by 3 bases and J by 2 bases, with 8 bases left in between. The DNA of the CDR3 is TGTGCCAGCAGTGACCGAAGGCCTGGGGCCAACGTCCTGACTTTC. Its protein product is CASSDRRPGANVLTF.

This clonotype has more than one count but fewer than ten. The chain links TRBV20-1 to TRBJ2-7; 8 bases line up with TRBD2. CDR1 and CDR2 from the germline V gene are DFQATT and SNEGSKA (reference sequence). The CDR3 consists of 16 residues. V dropped 0 bases and J dropped 8; count of bases not matched to a gene: 15. The CDR3 region is CSAREGAGVPRSQQYF. The CDR3 DNA follows: TGCAGTGCTAGAGAAGGAGCGGGAGTGCCGAGGAGTCAGCAGTACTTC.

As DNA, the CDR3 is TGTGCCAGCAGCTTAACAGGGATCCATGAGCAGTTCTTC. Residues: CASSLTGIHEQFF. This chain links TRBV7-9 with TRBJ2-1; possibly TRBD1 for D (6 bases). The ends were cut back, 2 bases at V and 8 bases at J, with 10 bases in the middle. There are 13 residues in the CDR3. CDR1 SEHNR and CDR2 FQNEAQ come from the germline V gene (reference sequence).

In this sample, this clonotype turned up a few times. A read error may explain this, as a much larger clone is one base away. The rearrangement uses TRBV28 and TRBJ1-4; TRBD1 matches at 7 bases. The CDR3 runs to 14 residues. Losses at the gene ends were 8 bases for V and 5 bases for J; bases not matched to a gene: 8. Germline-derived CDR1 and CDR2 are MDHEN and SYDVKM. The CDR3 nucleotides are TGTGCCAGCGGGGTCAGGGGGAGGAATGAAAAACTGTTTTTT. Amino acid sequence: CASGVRGRNEKLFF.

This clonotype was found many times. This chain joins TRBV6-1 and TRBJ2-7; a weak D match, TRBD1 (5 bases). The CDR3 runs 13 residues. Germline CDR1 MNHNS, CDR2 SASEGT. Trimming pared 8 bases from V and 3 bases from J, leaving 14 bases between. In DNA form, the CDR3 reads TGTGCCAGCTCAGGGCAAGTTAACTACGAGCAGTACTTC. Amino acid sequence: CASSGQVNYEQYF.

This chain joins TRBV20-1 and TRBJ2-7, with 9 bases identical to TRBD2. Germline V CDR1 and CDR2: DFQATT, SNEGSKA (reference sequence). V lost 4 bases to trimming and J lost 11 bases; unmatched junction nucleotides: 9. CDR3 length: 12 amino acids. CDR3 loop: CSATIAGEREYF. CDR3 DNA: TGCAGTGCTACTATAGCGGGAGAAAGAGAGTACTTC.

There are a few counts of this clonotype. The CDR3 is CSVSSPDRATYEQYF. In nucleotides, the CDR3 is TGCAGCGTTTCGTCCCCGGACAGGGCAACCTACGAGCAGTACTTC. The rearrangement uses TRBV29-1 and TRBJ2-7; 8 bases are shared with TRBD1. CDR1 SQVTM and CDR2 ANQGSEA come from the germline V gene. This CDR3 has 15 residues. J gave up 2 bases and V 5 bases, and 11 bases lay outside the gene matches.

This clonotype showed up many times. This chain connects TRBV6-1 to TRBJ2-2; D is uncertain. Germline-derived CDR1 and CDR2 are MNHNS and SASEGT. The CDR3 consists of 17 residues. Trimming removed 7 bases from V and 0 bases from J, with 18 bases in between. CDR3 DNA: TGTGCCAGCACCCAGCCTTCGGGCAGTCCGAACACCGGGGAGCTGTTTTTT. Its protein product is CASTQPSGSPNTGELFF.

J is TRBJ2-7 and V is TRBV19, with 10 bases that match TRBD1. With 1 base clipped from V and 3 bases from J, the junction kept 3 bases outside the gene matches. This CDR3 region has 15 residues. The germline CDR1 and CDR2 sequences are LNHDA and SQIVND (reference sequence). CDR3 nucleotides: TGTGCCAGTAGTATAGTGGGACAGGGGCTCTACGAGCAGTACTTC. Translation gives CASSIVGQGLYEQYF.

This clonotype was seen a handful of times. One end of the junction does not line up with germline, which may come from a read error. The gene calls are TRBV5-1 and TRBJ2-5; D assignment may be TRBD1 or TRBD2 (5 bases each). The germline CDR1 and CDR2 sequences are SGHRS and YFSETQ. The CDR3 contains 16 residues. The CDR3 loop is CASSFIFFGGQETQYF. The CDR3 DNA is TGTGCCAGCAGCTTTATCTTTTTTGGGGGACAAGAGACCCAGTACTTC.